The next 7 T cell receptor beta chains were all read from a single sample in a study of CD8 T cells in ankylosing spondylitis. TCRdb re-called the 5' RACE reads through MiXCR, storing one row per CDR3 protein. The sample yields around 300,000 distinct CDR3 sequences, under 14% seen once. The sequenced material came from blood, either unsorted or a sorted T cell fraction (not recorded which). All receptors come from a female donor with ankylosing spondylitis or in good health (not recorded which).

The sample holds a few counts of this clonotype. This chain links TRBV20-1 with TRBJ1-2; D remains ambiguous. This CDR3 is built from 15 residues. V lost 5 bases to trimming and J lost 2 bases, with 18 bases between them. Germline V CDR1 and CDR2: DFQATT, SNEGSKA (reference sequence). CDR3 nucleotide sequence: TGCAGTGCTGGCTACGGGAGGACGCTCAACTATGGCTACACCTTC. It yields the protein CSAGYGRTLNYGYTF.

With respect to this clonotype: A much larger clonotype is one base distant, so this may be a read error. The chain is built from TRBV5-8 and TRBJ2-2; the match to TRBD1 covers 7 bases. The CDR3 covers 16 residues. CDR1 SGHTS and CDR2 YDEGEE come from the germline V gene. The DNA of the CDR3 is TGTGCCAGCAGCGTCACAGGGGCGGCGGACACCGGGGAGCCGTTTTTT. The encoded protein is CASSVTGAADTGEPFF. The full variable domain, rest sourced from reference TRBV5-8 and TRBJ2-2, is EAGVTQSPTHLIKTRGQQATLRCSPISGHTSVYWYQQALGLGLQFLLWYDEGEERNRGNFPPRFSGRQFPNYSSELNVNALELEDSALYLCASSVTGAADTGEPFFGEGSRLTVL.

This clonotype was seen many times. The genes are TRBV28 and TRBJ1-5, with unresolved D. The germline CDR1 and CDR2 sequences are MDHEN and SYDVKM. Trimming pared 0 bases from V and 4 bases from J, leaving 16 bases between. This CDR3 has 17 amino acids. CDR3 nucleotide sequence: TGTGCCAGCAGTTTATGGGTAGCCAGAATATTGAATCAGCCCCAGCATTTT. Its translation is CASSLWVARILNQPQHF.

There are many counts of this clonotype. The chain is built from TRBV2 and TRBJ2-4; D remains unclear. V was shortened by 4 bases and J by 8 bases, with 12 bases between the two germline ends. The CDR3 extends over 13 amino acids. Germline CDR1 reads SNHLY; CDR2 reads FYNNEI. CDR3 coding DNA: TGTGCCAGCAGTGGGGTGGGGAAAGACATTCAGTACTTC. This translates into CASSGVGKDIQYF. Variable domain in full (rest from reference TRBV2 and TRBJ2-4): EPEVTQTPSHQVTQMGQEVILRCVPISNHLYFYWYRQILGQKVEFLVSFYNNEISEKSEIFDDQFSVERPDGSNFTLKIRSTKLEDSAMYFCASSGVGKDIQYFGAGTRLSVL.

This clonotype has ten or more counts. The chain uses TRBV20-1 and TRBJ2-3; 8 nucleotides align to TRBD1. Germline lookup yields CDR1 DFQATT and CDR2 SNEGSKA (reference sequence). Trimming cost V 0 bases and J 2 bases; bases outside gene matches: 4. The CDR3 covers 15 residues. CDR3 protein: CSAREWDRITDTQYF. DNA for the CDR3: TGCAGTGCTAGAGAATGGGACAGGATCACAGATACGCAGTATTTT.

This clonotype came up a few times. The rearrangement uses TRBV10-2 and TRBJ1-1; no clear D. Germline CDR1 and CDR2: WSHSY and SAAADI. CDR3 length: 12 amino acids. V gave up 3 bases and J gave up 1 base, with 3 bases separating them. The CDR3 here is CASSDRNTEAFF. Here the CDR3 DNA reads TGCGCCAGCAGTGATCGGAACACTGAAGCTTTCTTT.

This clonotype was detected many times. The chain employs TRBV7-9 and TRBJ1-4, with D perhaps matching TRBD1 (5 bases). V lost 4 bases to trimming and J lost 3 bases, with 12 bases between them. The CDR3 length is 15 residues. Germline V gene sequence: CDR1 SEHNR, CDR2 FQNEAQ (reference sequence). The CDR3 here is CASSSGGLPNEKLFF. Here the CDR3 DNA reads TGTGCCAGCAGCTCTGGGGGTTTGCCTAATGAAAAACTGTTTTTT.